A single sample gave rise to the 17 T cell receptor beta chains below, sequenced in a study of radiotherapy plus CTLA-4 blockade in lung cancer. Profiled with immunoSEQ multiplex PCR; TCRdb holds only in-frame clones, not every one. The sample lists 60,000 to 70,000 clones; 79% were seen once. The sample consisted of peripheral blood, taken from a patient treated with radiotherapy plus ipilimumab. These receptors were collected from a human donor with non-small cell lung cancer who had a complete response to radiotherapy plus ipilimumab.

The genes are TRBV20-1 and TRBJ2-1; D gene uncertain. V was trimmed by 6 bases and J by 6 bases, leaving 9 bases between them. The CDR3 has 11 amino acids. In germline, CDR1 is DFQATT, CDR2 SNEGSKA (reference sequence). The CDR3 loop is CSAYKGNEQFF. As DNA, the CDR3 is TGCAGTGCCTACAAGGGCAATGAGCAGTTCTTC.

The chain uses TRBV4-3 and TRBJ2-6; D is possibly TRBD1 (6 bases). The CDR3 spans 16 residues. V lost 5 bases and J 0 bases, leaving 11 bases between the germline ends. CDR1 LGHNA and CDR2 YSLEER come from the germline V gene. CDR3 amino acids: CASSEVGASGANVLTF. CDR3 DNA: TGCGCCAGCAGCGAGGTGGGGGCCTCTGGGGCCAACGTCCTGACTTTC.

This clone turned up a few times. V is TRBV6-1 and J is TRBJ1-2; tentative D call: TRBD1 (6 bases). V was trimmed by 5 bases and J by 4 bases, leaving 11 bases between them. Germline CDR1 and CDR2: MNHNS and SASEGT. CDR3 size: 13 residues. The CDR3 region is CASSPGVVYGYTF. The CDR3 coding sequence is TGTGCCAGCAGTCCAGGGGTTGTCTATGGCTACACCTTC.

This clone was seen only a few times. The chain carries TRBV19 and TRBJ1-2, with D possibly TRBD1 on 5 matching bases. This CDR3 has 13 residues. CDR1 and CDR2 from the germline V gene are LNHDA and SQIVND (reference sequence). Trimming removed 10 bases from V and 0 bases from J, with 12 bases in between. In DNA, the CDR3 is TGTGCCACCAATAGGGGTACTAACTATGGCTACACCTTC. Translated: CATNRGTNYGYTF.

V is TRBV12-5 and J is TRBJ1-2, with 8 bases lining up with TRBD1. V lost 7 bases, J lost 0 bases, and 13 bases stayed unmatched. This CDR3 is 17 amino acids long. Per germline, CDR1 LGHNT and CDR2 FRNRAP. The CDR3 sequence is CASVKGQGGDPNYGYTF. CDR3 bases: TGTGCTAGTGTTAAAGGACAGGGAGGGGATCCTAACTATGGCTACACCTTC.

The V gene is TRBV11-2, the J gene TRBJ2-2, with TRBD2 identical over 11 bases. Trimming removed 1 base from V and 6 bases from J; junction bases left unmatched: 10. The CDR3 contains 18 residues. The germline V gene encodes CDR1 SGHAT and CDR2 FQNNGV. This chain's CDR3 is CASSLGVAGGTAAGELFF. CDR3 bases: TGTGCCAGCAGCTTAGGGGTAGCGGGGGGGACGGCCGCCGGGGAGCTGTTTTTT.

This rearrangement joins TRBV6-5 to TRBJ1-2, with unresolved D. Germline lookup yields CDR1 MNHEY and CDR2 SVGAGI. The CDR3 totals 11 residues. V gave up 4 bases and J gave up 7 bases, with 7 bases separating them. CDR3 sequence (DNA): TGTGCCAGCAGTTTTGTAACTGGCTACACCTTC. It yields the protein CASSFVTGYTF.

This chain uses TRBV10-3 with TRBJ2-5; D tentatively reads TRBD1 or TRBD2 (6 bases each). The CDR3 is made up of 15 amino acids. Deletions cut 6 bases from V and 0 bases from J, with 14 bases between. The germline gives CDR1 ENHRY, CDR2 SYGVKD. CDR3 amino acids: CAISTSRGYQETQYF. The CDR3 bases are TGTGCCATCAGCACTAGCAGGGGATACCAAGAGACCCAGTACTTC.

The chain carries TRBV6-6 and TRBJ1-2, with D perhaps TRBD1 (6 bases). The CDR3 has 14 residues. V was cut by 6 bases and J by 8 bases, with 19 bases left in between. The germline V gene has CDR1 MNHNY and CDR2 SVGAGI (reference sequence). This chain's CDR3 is CASSSDGGVGGYTF. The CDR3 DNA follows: TGTGCCAGCAGCTCAGACGGGGGCGTGGGCGGCTACACCTTC.

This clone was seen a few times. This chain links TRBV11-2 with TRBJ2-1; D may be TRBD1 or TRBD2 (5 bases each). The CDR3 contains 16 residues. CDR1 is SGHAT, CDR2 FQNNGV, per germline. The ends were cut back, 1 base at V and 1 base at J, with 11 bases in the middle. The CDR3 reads CASSLVYRRSYNEQFF. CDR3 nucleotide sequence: TGTGCCAGCAGCTTAGTGTACAGGAGGTCCTACAATGAGCAGTTCTTC.

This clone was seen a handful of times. The CDR3: CAIKPLAGGTDTQYF. CDR3 nucleotide sequence: TGTGCCATCAAGCCTCTAGCGGGAGGCACAGATACGCAGTATTTT. This chain uses TRBV10-3 with TRBJ2-3, with TRBD2 matching over 10 bases. The CDR3 sequence is 15 residues long. Germline V gene data show CDR1 as ENHRY and CDR2 as SYGVKD. J was trimmed by 1 base and V by 7 bases; bases with no gene match: 5.

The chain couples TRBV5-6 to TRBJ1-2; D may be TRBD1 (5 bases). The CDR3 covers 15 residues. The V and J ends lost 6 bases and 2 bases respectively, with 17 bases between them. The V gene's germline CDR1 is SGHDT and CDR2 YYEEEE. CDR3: CASIRGDGQNYGYTF. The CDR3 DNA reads TGTGCCAGCATTCGGGGGGACGGGCAAAACTATGGCTACACCTTC.

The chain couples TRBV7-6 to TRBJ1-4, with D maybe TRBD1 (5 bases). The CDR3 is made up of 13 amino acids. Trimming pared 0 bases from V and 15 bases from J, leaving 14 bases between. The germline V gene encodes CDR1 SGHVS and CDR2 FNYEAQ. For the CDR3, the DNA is TGTGCCAGCAGCTTAGCGGGGCCAGTGGGAATGTTTTTT. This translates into CASSLAGPVGMFF. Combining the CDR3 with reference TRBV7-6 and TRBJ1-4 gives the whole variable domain GAGVSQSPRYKVTKRGQDVALRCDPISGHVSLYWYRQALGQGPEFLTYFNYEAQQDKSGLPNDRFSAERPEGSISTLTIQRTEQRDSAMYRCASSLAGPVGMFFGSGTQLSVL.

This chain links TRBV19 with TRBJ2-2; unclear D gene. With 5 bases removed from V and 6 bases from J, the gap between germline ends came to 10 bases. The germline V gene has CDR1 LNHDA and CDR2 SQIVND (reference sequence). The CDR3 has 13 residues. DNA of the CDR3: TGTGCCAGTAGTCCCCAGGCCCCCGGGGAGCTGTTTTTT. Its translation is CASSPQAPGELFF.

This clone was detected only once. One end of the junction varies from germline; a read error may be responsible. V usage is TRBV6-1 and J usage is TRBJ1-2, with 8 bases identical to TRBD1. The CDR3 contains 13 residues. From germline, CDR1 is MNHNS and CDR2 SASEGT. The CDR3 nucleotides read TGTGCCAGCAGCGAAGGGACAGGCCCTGGCTACACCTTC. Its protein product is CASSEGTGPGYTF.

The CDR3 region is CASRPGLAYNEQFF. CDR3 nucleotides: TGTGCCAGCAGACCGGGACTAGCATACAATGAGCAGTTCTTC. This chain joins TRBV7-2 and TRBJ2-1; 9 nucleotides match TRBD2. The CDR3 runs 14 residues. V lost 6 bases, J lost 4 bases, and 4 bases stayed unmatched. Per germline, CDR1 SGHTA and CDR2 FQGNSA.

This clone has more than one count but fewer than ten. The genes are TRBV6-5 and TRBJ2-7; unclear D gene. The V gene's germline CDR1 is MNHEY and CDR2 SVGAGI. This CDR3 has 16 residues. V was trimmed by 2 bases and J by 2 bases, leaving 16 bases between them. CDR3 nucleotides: TGTGCCAGCAGTTACCGTTCCGAGACAAACCCCTACGAGCAGTACTTC. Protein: CASSYRSETNPYEQYF.